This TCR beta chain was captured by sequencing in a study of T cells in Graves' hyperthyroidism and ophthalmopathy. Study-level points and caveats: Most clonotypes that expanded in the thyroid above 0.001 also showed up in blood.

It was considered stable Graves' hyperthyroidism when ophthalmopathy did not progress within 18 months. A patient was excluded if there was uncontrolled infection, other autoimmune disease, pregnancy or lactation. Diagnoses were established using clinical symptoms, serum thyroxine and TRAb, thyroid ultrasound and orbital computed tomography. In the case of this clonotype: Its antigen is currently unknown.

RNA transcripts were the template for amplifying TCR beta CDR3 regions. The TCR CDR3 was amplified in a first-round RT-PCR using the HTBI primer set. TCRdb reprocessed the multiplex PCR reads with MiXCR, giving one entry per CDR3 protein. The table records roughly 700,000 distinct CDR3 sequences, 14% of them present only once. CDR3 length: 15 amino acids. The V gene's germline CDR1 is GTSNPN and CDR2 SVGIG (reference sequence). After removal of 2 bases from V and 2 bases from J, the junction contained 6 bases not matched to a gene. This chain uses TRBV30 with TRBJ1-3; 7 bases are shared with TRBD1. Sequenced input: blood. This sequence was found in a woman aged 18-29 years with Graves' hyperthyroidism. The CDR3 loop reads CAWSQADRAGNTIYF. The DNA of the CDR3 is TGTGCCTGGAGTCAAGCTGACAGGGCTGGAAACACCATATATTTT.